A single count supports the clone carrying this T cell receptor beta chain. Its specificity is unknown. The junction does not match germline at one end; this may be a read error. Germline values: CDR1 MDHEN, CDR2 SYDVKM. This CDR3 has 13 residues. These data are taken from a study of T cell responses to AZD1222 COVID-19 vaccine. Findings of the study overall: A mostly white British donor set with more females was recruited, and clonal diversity was possibly underestimated. Among spike-specific TCRs, nearly half reportedly target unmutated variant regions.

Sequenced by immunoSEQ multiplex PCR; TCRdb stores in-frame clones only, minus some. The repertoire has about 200,000 clones, more than 85% of them found once; the top ten carry roughly 1%. The sequence derives from an adult in good health. V is TRBV28 and J is TRBJ1-1; 9 bases match TRBD1. Here the sequenced sample was peripheral blood, taken on day 0 of MenACWY control vaccination. The chain's CDR3 is CASSELQQGAKNF. Written as DNA, the CDR3 is TGTGCCAGCAGTGAACTTCAACAGGGGGCCAAAAACTTT.